A single sample is the source of the 28 T cell receptor beta chains below, sequenced in a study of blood T cell repertoires in COVID-19. The repertoire was sequenced with immunoSEQ multiplex PCR; TCRdb's copy has only in-frame clones and lacks some. This sample has approximately 100,000 clones, with 70% to 90% found just once. Source material: peripheral blood. The receptors were sampled from a man between 50 and 59 years old in a cohort sampled during active COVID-19.

This clone was seen only once. Other DNA sequences from this sample encode an identical CDR3 as well. The rearrangement links TRBV6-5 to TRBJ2-3; D is unresolved. There are 15 residues in the CDR3. The germline gives CDR1 MNHEY, CDR2 SVGAGI. Trimming removed 6 bases at V and 0 bases at J, with 13 bases between. The chain's CDR3 is CASSPAETSTDTQYF. The CDR3 nucleotides read TGTGCCAGCAGCCCGGCGGAGACTAGCACAGATACGCAGTATTTT.

This clone was picked up one time. The chain is built from TRBV19 and TRBJ1-5; D not certain. Looked up from germline, CDR1 is LNHDA and CDR2 is SQIVND (reference sequence). V was clipped by 4 bases and J by 3 bases, with 10 bases between them. This CDR3 is 14 amino acids long. In DNA form, the CDR3 reads TGTGCCAGTAGTACTCGTACAGACAATCAGCCCCAGCATTTT. Its protein product is CASSTRTDNQPQHF.

The chain joins TRBV10-1 to TRBJ1-2; D is uncertain. Trimming removed 6 bases at V and 4 bases at J, with 12 bases between. The CDR3 sequence is 13 residues long. Germline CDR1 is WNHNN and CDR2 is SYGVQD (reference sequence). CDR3 DNA: TGCGCCAGCAGCGATCTTTACGGCTATGGCTACACCTTC. Its protein product is CASSDLYGYGYTF.

DNA of the CDR3: TGTGCCAGCAGCGCCAACCGACAGGGGGCGCAGGGGAACACTGAAGCTTTCTTT. Protein sequence: CASSANRQGAQGNTEAFF. This sequence joins TRBV9 and TRBJ1-1; TRBD1 matches 10 bases. The CDR3 has 18 amino acids. Losses at the gene ends were 3 bases for V and 1 base for J; bases not matched to a gene: 12. Germline V lookup: CDR1 SGDLS, CDR2 YYNGEE.

The chain recombines TRBV19 with TRBJ2-2, with 10 bases fitting TRBD2. V dropped 8 bases and J dropped 6; count of bases not matched to a gene: 6. CDR3 length: 14 residues. Germline V CDR1 and CDR2: LNHDA, SQIVND (reference sequence). In nucleotides, the CDR3 is TGTGCCAGTTGGAGTAGCGGGGGGTCCGGGGAGCTGTTTTTT. Encoded protein: CASWSSGGSGELFF.

This clone was counted a few times. The chain couples TRBV11-3 to TRBJ1-2; perhaps TRBD1 as D (5 bases). This CDR3 has 13 amino acids. Trimming cost V 6 bases and J 6 bases, with 14 bases left between them. Per the germline V gene, CDR1 is SGHNT and CDR2 is YENEEA. The CDR3 here is CASRSRAGNGYTF. In DNA, the CDR3 is TGTGCCAGCAGGTCCCGGGCAGGGAATGGCTACACCTTC.

This chain uses TRBV9 with TRBJ1-6, with TRBD1 as a possible D gene (6 bases). The CDR3 extends over 15 amino acids. Trimming pared 0 bases from V and 7 bases from J, leaving 11 bases between. Germline CDR1 reads SGDLS; CDR2 reads YYNGEE. The CDR3 region is CASSVGVDSNSPLHF. The CDR3 DNA is TGTGCCAGCAGCGTAGGTGTGGACAGCAATTCACCCCTCCACTTT.

This clone was detected a few times. The V call is TRBV7-2, the J call TRBJ2-1; perhaps TRBD2 as D (6 bases). CDR1 is SGHTA and CDR2 is FQGNSA in the germline V gene. There are 13 residues in the CDR3. V was trimmed by 4 bases and J by 9 bases, leaving 13 bases between them. The CDR3 is CASSWASVSEQFF. The CDR3 DNA reads as TGTGCCAGCAGCTGGGCTAGCGTCAGTGAGCAGTTCTTC.

J is TRBJ1-1 and V is TRBV12-3 or TRBV12-4, with D unclear. The CDR3 has 12 amino acids. The germline V and J ends were trimmed by 2 bases and 6 bases, with 7 bases remaining between them. The CDR3 sequence is CASSLMAAEAFF. In DNA, the CDR3 is TGTGCCAGCAGTTTAATGGCAGCTGAAGCTTTCTTT.

In nucleotides, the CDR3 is TGTGCCACCTCCGATTCGGGGGTTCCCCAGCATTTT. This gives the protein CATSDSGVPQHF. The gene calls are TRBV10-3 and TRBJ1-5, with D tentatively TRBD1 (5 bases). Trimming cost V 10 bases and J 10 bases, with 17 bases left between them. The length of the CDR3 is 12 residues. Germline V lookup: CDR1 ENHRY, CDR2 SYGVKD.

The chain carries TRBV2 and TRBJ2-7, with D possibly matching TRBD2 (7 bases). Germline values: CDR1 SNHLY, CDR2 FYNNEI. The length of the CDR3 is 15 residues. V gave up 8 bases and J gave up 2 bases, with 19 bases separating them. The CDR3 DNA reads TGTGCCAGCCGAAAGATTCGGGGGGCCACCTACGAGCAGTACGTC. Amino acid sequence: CASRKIRGATYEQYV.

This chain links TRBV4-2 with TRBJ1-2, with TRBD1 as a possible D gene (5 bases). CDR1 LGHNA and CDR2 YNFKEQ come from the germline V gene. Deletions cut 2 bases from V and 8 bases from J, with 18 bases between. This CDR3 is 15 amino acids long. This CDR3 reads CASSQQGNQAGGYTF. In DNA, the CDR3 is TGTGCCAGCAGCCAACAGGGTAACCAGGCGGGGGGCTACACCTTC.

The chain is built from TRBV11-2 and TRBJ2-1; tentative D call: TRBD2 (5 bases). V was cut by 4 bases and J by 6 bases, with 19 bases left in between. This CDR3 has 16 residues. Per germline, CDR1 SGHAT and CDR2 FQNNGV. CDR3: CASSSPRALRVNEQFF. CDR3 nucleotides: TGTGCCAGCAGCTCCCCGAGGGCCCTGAGGGTCAATGAGCAGTTCTTC.

The rearrangement uses TRBV7-2 and TRBJ1-2; a weak D match, TRBD1 (5 bases). The V end lost 4 bases, the J end lost 3 bases, and 12 bases lay between the germline ends. The CDR3 loop spans 14 amino acids. Germline lookup yields CDR1 SGHTA and CDR2 FQGNSA. In DNA, the CDR3 is TGTGCCAGCAGCTCCTTTACGGGGGACTATGGCTACACCTTC. It encodes CASSSFTGDYGYTF.

The table lists this clone with a count of one. The chain links TRBV7-2 to TRBJ1-2; D possibly corresponds to TRBD1 (5 bases). This CDR3 is 14 amino acids long. The germline CDR1 and CDR2 sequences are SGHTA and FQGNSA. The germline V and J ends were trimmed by 7 bases and 6 bases, with 18 bases remaining between them. The CDR3 DNA sequence: TGTGCCAGCATCCGGCAGGGCCGACTCCATGGCTACACCTTC. Amino acids: CASIRQGRLHGYTF.

This sequence joins TRBV5-5 and TRBJ2-7; the D gene is possibly TRBD1 (7 bases). The germline CDR1 and CDR2 sequences are SGHKS and YYEKEE (reference sequence). This CDR3 spans 14 amino acids. The V and J ends lost 4 bases and 3 bases respectively, with 14 bases between them. This chain's CDR3 is CASSPNQGGYEQYV. The CDR3 nucleotides are TGTGCCAGCAGCCCGAACCAGGGGGGCTACGAGCAGTACGTC.

The chain links TRBV7-8 to TRBJ1-1; 8 bases map to TRBD1. The CDR3 loop spans 12 amino acids. From germline, CDR1 is SGHVS and CDR2 FQNEAQ. Unmatched junction bases numbered 7, after V lost 5 bases and J lost 11 bases. This CDR3 is CASSPPDRAAFF. In DNA form, the CDR3 reads TGTGCCAGCAGCCCGCCGGACAGGGCTGCTTTCTTT.

The chain recombines TRBV6-5 with TRBJ2-3, with D perhaps matching TRBD2 (7 bases). CDR3 length equals 13 residues. Trimming cost V 11 bases and J 6 bases, with 18 bases left between them. Germline V lookup: CDR1 MNHEY, CDR2 SVGAGI. CDR3 DNA sequence: TGTGCCTTAGAAGGAGGGGGGGTGGATACGCAGTATTTT. Translation gives CALEGGGVDTQYF.

The CDR3 region has the DNA TGTGCCAGCAGTGACTCCGGTTCCGTCGGGAGGGCCAACGTCCTGACTTTC. As protein: CASSDSGSVGRANVLTF. This chain links TRBV6-4 with TRBJ2-6; possible D gene TRBD2, 5 bases. This CDR3 has 17 amino acids. Germline V gives CDR1 MRHNA, CDR2 SNTAGT. The V end lost 0 bases, the J end lost 5 bases, and 14 bases lay between the germline ends.

The chain has TRBV9 and TRBJ2-5, with 12 bases that match TRBD2. The germline V gene encodes CDR1 SGDLS and CDR2 YYNGEE. V trimming: 0 bases; J trimming: 1 base; junction bases outside the gene matches: 4. This CDR3 contains 17 residues. CDR3 DNA sequence: TGTGCCAGCAGCGTAGCCGGACTAGCGGGGCTCCAAGAGACCCAGTACTTC. The encoded protein is CASSVAGLAGLQETQYF.

This chain links TRBV5-1 with TRBJ1-2, with D possibly being TRBD1 (6 bases). CDR3 length: 20 residues. Germline V gene sequence: CDR1 SGHRS, CDR2 YFSETQ. Trimming shortened V by 0 bases and J by 0 bases, and 24 bases separated the two germline ends. The CDR3 protein is CASSLALNVKQGSSNYGYTF. Written as DNA, the CDR3 is TGCGCCAGCAGCTTGGCCCTAAACGTGAAACAGGGAAGCTCTAACTATGGCTACACCTTC.

V usage is TRBV4-3 and J usage is TRBJ2-2, with D uncertain. Germline CDR1 and CDR2: LGHNA and YSLEER. The CDR3 is 14 residues long. Trimming left V 0 bases short and J 6 bases short, with 8 bases between. CDR3 nucleotide sequence: TGCGCCAGCAGCCAAGATCTTTCCCCCGGGGAGCTGTTTTTT. The encoded protein is CASSQDLSPGELFF.

The CDR3 DNA reads as TGTGCCAGCAGCTCGGGACAGGGGAAGAGTGAGCAGTTCTTC. It specifies CASSSGQGKSEQFF. The V and J genes are TRBV5-5 and TRBJ2-1; 10 positions match TRBD1. The CDR3 is 14 amino acids. Germline loops: CDR1 SGHKS, CDR2 YYEKEE (reference sequence). The junction had 6 bases not matched to a gene; V was cut back by 3 bases and J by 9 bases.

The rearrangement uses TRBV21-1 and TRBJ2-7; TRBD1, the table's D call, lacks a check against the DNA. TRBV21-1 is labeled a pseudogene. The CDR3 contains 15 residues. CDR3 coding DNA: TGTGCCAGCATCCGGAGGCAGGGGAATTCTTACGAGCAGTACGTC. Its translation is CASIRRQGNSYEQYV.

The chain combines TRBV27 with TRBJ2-3; D gene unclear. Trimming pared 5 bases from V and 3 bases from J, leaving 9 bases between. Germline V lookup: CDR1 MNHEY, CDR2 SMNVEV (reference sequence). The CDR3 is 13 residues long. The CDR3 DNA sequence: TGTGCCAGCAGTCTACTTTGGACAGATACGCAGTATTTT. Translating it yields CASSLLWTDTQYF.

This chain joins TRBV11-3 and TRBJ1-2; D ambiguous. The germline V and J ends were trimmed by 3 bases and 0 bases, with 11 bases remaining between them. Germline V gene sequence: CDR1 SGHNT, CDR2 YENEEA. The CDR3 length is 15 residues. The CDR3 DNA sequence: TGTGCCAGCAGCTTGGCTGAGACACCTAACTATGGCTACACCTTC. Translated: CASSLAETPNYGYTF.

In its sample, this clone was seen once. This rearrangement joins TRBV19 to TRBJ2-5; TRBD1 aligns across 8 bases. CDR1 and CDR2 from the germline V gene are LNHDA and SQIVND (reference sequence). This CDR3 has 14 residues. The V gene end was trimmed by 5 bases and the J gene end by 3 bases; junction bases not matched to a gene: 5. Here the CDR3 DNA reads TGTGCCAGTAGTCGGACAGGGTGGGAAGAGACCCAGTACTTC. Its protein product is CASSRTGWEETQYF.

This chain links TRBV12-3 or TRBV12-4 with TRBJ1-5; 7 bases align to TRBD1. The CDR3 extends over 13 amino acids. V lost 4 bases to trimming and J lost 5 bases; unmatched junction nucleotides: 2. The CDR3 protein is CASSYTGDQPQHF. The CDR3, as DNA: TGTGCCAGCAGTTATACAGGGGATCAGCCCCAGCATTTT.